These T cell receptor beta chains were read from a single sample in a study of Ad26.COV2.S vaccination and SARS-CoV-2 variants. The repertoire was sequenced with immunoSEQ multiplex PCR; TCRdb's copy has only in-frame clones and lacks some. Of 350,000 to 450,000 clones in the sample, 92% were seen once. Here the sequenced sample was peripheral blood, taken in a trial of Ad26.COV2.S vaccine versus placebo. These receptor sequences come from a person aged 18-60 years who received the Ad26.COV2.S COVID-19 vaccine or a placebo. CDR3s include the opening cysteine and the closing phenylalanine or tryptophan. The D gene is left open where the match is weak. Where a row states a size, it is once, few, many or the class of an expanded clone; other rows omit it.

NA,TRBV10-3,NA,TRBJ2-7,TGTGCCATCAGTGCGGTAGTGGACAGAGAGTACGAGCAGTACTTC,CAISAVVDREYEQYF
NA,TRBV9,NA,TRBJ2-7,TGTGCCAGCAGCGTAGGAGCGTCACAGTACTACGAGCAGTACTTC,CASSVGASQYYEQYF
NA,TRBV11-3,NA,TRBJ1-5,TGTGCCAGCAGCTTAGATCCGCTGATTAATAGCAATCAGCCCCAGCATTTT,CASSLDPLINSNQPQHF
NA,TRBV6-5,TRBD2,TRBJ2-7,TGTGCCAGCTCGGGGGGGCATTACGAGCAGTACTTC,CASSGGHYEQYF
NA,TRBV28,NA,TRBJ2-6,TGTGCCAGTTCTATGGCAGGGGCCAACGTCCTGACTTTC,CASSMAGANVLTF
NA,TRBV29-1,NA,TRBJ1-2,TGCAGCGTTTGGACAGATACCTATGGCTACACCTTC,CSVWTDTYGYTF
once,TRBV6-5,NA,TRBJ2-5,TGTGCCAGCGCGCTAGCAGAGACCCAGTACTTC,CASALAETQYF
NA,TRBV7-2,NA,TRBJ1-5,TGTGCCAGCAGCTTAGTGGGGACCGGGGCCGGTCAGCCCCAGCATTTT,CASSLVGTGAGQPQHF
NA,TRBV10-1,NA,TRBJ1-5,TGCGCCAGCAGTGAGTCTGTCGGGTTCGGTCAGCCCCAGCATTTT,CASSESVGFGQPQHF
NA,TRBV12-5,NA,TRBJ2-3,TGTGCTAGTGGCATAAGGGCAGGGCTCCTAGATACGCAGTATTTT,CASGIRAGLLDTQYF
NA,TRBV28,NA,TRBJ2-7,TGTGCCAGCAGTTTGATCTCCTACGAGCAGTACTTC,CASSLISYEQYF
NA,TRBV27,NA,TRBJ2-5,TGTGCCAGCACCTCGTACTCTGTCACGGGGGAGACCCAGTACTTC,CASTSYSVTGETQYF
NA,TRBV29-1,NA,TRBJ1-2,TGCAGCGTTGAAGATAACCCCGCGACAACTTATGGCTACACCTTC,CSVEDNPATTYGYTF
NA,TRBV27,NA,TRBJ2-6,TGTGCCAGCACCCCCTCGAGAAGTAGCTCTGGGGCCAACGTCCTGACTTTC,CASTPSRSSSGANVLTF
NA,TRBV5-4,NA,TRBJ1-1,TGTGCCAGCAGCCCTCCGGGGAGGGACACTGAAGCTTTCTTT,CASSPPGRDTEAFF
NA,TRBV30,NA,TRBJ2-3,TGTGCCATCGGCGCAAGGCGGAATACGCAGTATTTT,CAIGARRNTQYF
NA,TRBV7-9,TRBD1,TRBJ2-6,TGTGCCAGCAGCCCGGGACAGGGTTACTCTGGGGCCAACGTCCTGACTTTC,CASSPGQGYSGANVLTF
NA,TRBV7-9,NA,TRBJ2-4,TGTGCCAGCAGCTCCCCGGGATTTCAGTACTTC,CASSSPGFQYF
NA,TRBV19,NA,TRBJ2-2,TGTGCCAGTAGTATCTTGGGGGCCGGGGAGCTGTTTTTT,CASSILGAGELFF
NA,TRBV29-1,NA,TRBJ2-7,TGCAGCGTTGGACTGGGGTCCGAGCAGTACTTC,CSVGLGSEQYF
NA,TRBV29-1,NA,TRBJ1-1,TGCAGCGTTGAGTTGACTGAAGCTTTCTTT,CSVELTEAFF
NA,TRBV7-9,NA,TRBJ1-5,TGTGCCAGCAGCTTTGAGGTGGGGAATCAGCCCCAGCATTTT,CASSFEVGNQPQHF
NA,TRBV6-2/TRBV6-3,NA,TRBJ1-5,TGTGCCAGCAGTTACCCAGGGTACCAGCCCCAGCATTTT,CASSYPGYQPQHF